The 29 T cell receptor beta chains given below trace back to one sample, sequenced in a study of blood T cell repertoires in COVID-19. Only in-frame clones appear in the TCRdb table, and some are missing; sequencing was by immunoSEQ multiplex PCR. The sample records roughly 220,000 clones, 80% to 90% being singletons. The material sequenced was peripheral blood. These receptors all come from a man aged 80 or over with acute or convalescent COVID-19.

This clone was counted between two and nine times. The rearrangement links TRBV6-1 to TRBJ2-5, with 11 bases that match TRBD2. The germline CDR1 and CDR2 sequences are MNHNS and SASEGT. J lost 2 bases, V lost 2 bases, and 13 bases had no gene match. This CDR3 is built from 19 residues. CDR3 bases: TGTGCCAGCAGTGAAATGAGACTAGCGGGAAAAGGGGCTCAAGAGACCCAGTACTTC. Protein sequence: CASSEMRLAGKGAQETQYF.

V is TRBV4-2 and J is TRBJ2-7; D perhaps matches TRBD2 (6 bases). The ends were cut back, 0 bases at V and 4 bases at J, with 13 bases in the middle. Germline-derived CDR1 and CDR2 are LGHNA and YNFKEQ. The CDR3 runs 15 residues. The CDR3 sequence is CASSQEPGLLYEQYF. For the CDR3, the DNA is TGTGCCAGCAGCCAAGAACCGGGACTTCTTTACGAGCAGTACTTC.

This rearrangement joins TRBV9 to TRBJ2-5, with D unclear. CDR1 SGDLS and CDR2 YYNGEE come from the germline V gene. Trimming pared 2 bases from V and 2 bases from J, leaving 16 bases between. This CDR3 region has 16 residues. The CDR3 bases are TGTGCCAGCAGCGTTGGGCTGTGGGTCGGTCAAGAGACCCAGTACTTC. Translated: CASSVGLWVGQETQYF.

CDR3 in DNA: TGTGCCAGTAGTATACAGGGGGCCGACACTGAAGCTTTCTTT. Encoded protein: CASSIQGADTEAFF. The chain employs TRBV19 and TRBJ1-1; 8 bases agree with TRBD1. The CDR3 extends over 14 amino acids. V dropped 2 bases and J dropped 3; count of bases not matched to a gene: 2. Germline loops: CDR1 LNHDA, CDR2 SQIVND (reference sequence).

The gene calls are TRBV18 and TRBJ2-3; 8 bases agree with TRBD1. Germline V gene lookup returns CDR1 KGHSH and CDR2 LQKENI. V dropped 0 bases and J dropped 5; count of bases not matched to a gene: 7. The CDR3 runs to 16 residues. The CDR3 bases are TGTGCCAGCTCACCACCGGGCAGGGGGCACATAGATACGCAGTATTTT. Encoded protein: CASSPPGRGHIDTQYF.

This clone has only one observation. This sequence joins TRBV14 and TRBJ1-4, with D possibly being TRBD1 (6 bases). Germline V gene data show CDR1 as SGHDN and CDR2 as FVKESK. V lost 4 bases and J lost 5, with 17 bases in between. The CDR3 runs 16 residues. DNA for the CDR3: TGTGCCAGCAGCCCCAGAGTCACCGACAGGAATGAAAAACTGTTTTTT. Translation gives CASSPRVTDRNEKLFF.

The rearrangement joins TRBV19 to TRBJ1-2, with 12 bases matching TRBD1. Germline V gene lookup returns CDR1 LNHDA and CDR2 SQIVND (reference sequence). This CDR3 is built from 17 residues. V shed 6 bases and J 5 bases; nucleotides not matched to a gene: 13. DNA for the CDR3: TGTGCCAGTAGGACCGGGACAGGGGGCGCAGGTAGATATGGCTACACCTTC. This sequence encodes CASRTGTGGAGRYGYTF.

V usage is TRBV28 and J usage is TRBJ1-5, with D maybe TRBD1 (5 bases). Germline CDR1 reads MDHEN; CDR2 reads SYDVKM. V lost 8 bases, J lost 4 bases, and 18 bases lay in between. The CDR3 covers 15 residues. CDR3 sequence (DNA): TGTGCCAGCCACCGGACCAGGGAGGGAAATCAGCCCCAGCATTTT. This gives the protein CASHRTREGNQPQHF.

Turning to this clone: This CDR3 fails to terminate in the conserved phenylalanine or tryptophan, so it likely reflects a read error. It is unclear where the CDR3 begins or ends on the DNA, so no DNA is shown, and the CDR3 is as TCRdb lists it. The chain combines TRBV23-1 with TRBJ1-1. TRBV23-1 belongs to the ORF category, with a function that is uncertain. Both ends counted, the CDR3 spans 10 residues. CDR3 sequence: CASSQESLLL.

V and J are TRBV7-2 and TRBJ1-6; 7 bases fit TRBD1. Trimming cost V 5 bases and J 14 bases; bases outside gene matches: 6. The CDR3 spans 12 residues. Germline V gene lookup returns CDR1 SGHTA and CDR2 FQGNSA. As DNA, the CDR3 is TGTGCCAGCAGCCGGGAAGACAGGGCCCTCCACTTT. It encodes CASSREDRALHF.

This chain connects TRBV27 to TRBJ2-2, with D possibly being TRBD1 (5 bases). The CDR3 consists of 17 residues. Trimming cost V 3 bases and J 2 bases, with 16 bases left between them. CDR1 and CDR2 (germline): MNHEY, SMNVEV (reference sequence). In DNA form, the CDR3 reads TGTGCCAGCAGTTTCGAAGTAGGCAGGGTTAACACCGGGGAGCTGTTTTTT. As protein: CASSFEVGRVNTGELFF.

V gene TRBV21-1 combines with J gene TRBJ2-7; the tabulated D call, TRBD2, remains unverified against the DNA. TRBV21-1 has pseudogene status. The CDR3 consists of 21 residues. The CDR3 reads CASSKSRGGSPIGLGIHEQYF. For the CDR3, the DNA is TGTGCCAGCAGCAAAAGCCGGGGCGGCAGCCCAATAGGACTAGGTATCCACGAGCAGTACTTC.

The rearrangement joins TRBV18 to TRBJ2-2; TRBD1 matches at 9 bases. The ends lost 4 bases at V and 3 bases at J; junction bases unmatched: 3. The CDR3 sequence is 15 residues long. From germline, CDR1 is KGHSH and CDR2 LQKENI. This CDR3 is CASSRGQGDTGELFF. CDR3 in DNA: TGTGCCAGCTCACGGGGACAGGGAGACACCGGGGAGCTGTTTTTT. Drawing the rest from reference TRBV18 and TRBJ2-2, the complete variable domain is NAGVMQNPRHLVRRRGQEARLRCSPMKGHSHVYWYRQLPEEGLKFMVYLQKENIIDESGMPKERFSAEFPKEGPSILRIQQVVRGDSAAYFCASSRGQGDTGELFFGEGSRLTVL.

This rearrangement joins TRBV19 to TRBJ2-1, with a weak D call TRBD2 (6 bases). Trimming removed 0 bases from V and 1 base from J, with 10 bases in between. CDR3 length: 16 amino acids. Germline V gene sequence: CDR1 LNHDA, CDR2 SQIVND (reference sequence). CDR3 coding DNA: TGTGCCAGTAGTATAGAACTAGCTTCGTCCTACAATGAGCAGTTCTTC. Translated: CASSIELASSYNEQFF. The full variable domain, in which reference TRBV19 and TRBJ2-1 provide the parts outside the CDR3, is DGGITQSPKYLFRKEGQNVTLSCEQNLNHDAMYWYRQDPGQGLRLIYYSQIVNDFQKGDIAEGYSVSREKKESFPLTVTSAQKNPTAFYLCASSIELASSYNEQFFGPGTRLTVL.

The rearrangement uses TRBV5-1 and TRBJ2-7; D perhaps matches TRBD1 (6 bases). The CDR3 totals 19 residues. Per germline, CDR1 SGHRS and CDR2 YFSETQ. The germline V and J ends were trimmed by 3 bases and 0 bases, with 25 bases remaining between them. The CDR3 nucleotides read TGCGCCAGCAGCTGGTGGATTAATCGGCCAGGGGATCCCTCCTACGAGCAGTACTTC. This translates into CASSWWINRPGDPSYEQYF. The complete variable domain, with remaining parts taken from reference TRBV5-1 and TRBJ2-7, reads KAGVTQTPRYLIKTRGQQVTLSCSPISGHRSVSWYQQTPGQGLQFLFEYFSETQRNKGNFPGRFSGRQFSNSRSEMNVSTLELGDSALYLCASSWWINRPGDPSYEQYFGPGTRLTVT.

The chain employs TRBV4-3 and TRBJ1-5, with D possibly TRBD1 on 5 matching bases. CDR1 LGHNA and CDR2 YSLEER come from the germline V gene. This CDR3 is built from 16 residues. Trimming took 0 bases from V and 0 from J, leaving 9 bases between them. The CDR3 spells CASSQDRGYSNQPQHF. The CDR3 coding sequence is TGCGCCAGCAGCCAAGATAGGGGTTATAGCAATCAGCCCCAGCATTTT.

The rearrangement joins TRBV2 to TRBJ2-1; 11 bases map to TRBD1. Per germline, CDR1 SNHLY and CDR2 FYNNEI. The J segment lost 7 bases and the V segment lost 3 bases, leaving 5 bases of the junction unmatched. This CDR3 is built from 15 residues. CDR3 sequence reads: CASSERTGGLNEQFF. The CDR3 DNA follows: TGTGCCAGCAGTGAGAGGACAGGGGGCCTGAATGAGCAGTTCTTC.

There are a few counts of this clone. This chain uses TRBV28 with TRBJ1-1; D unresolved. The CDR3 is made up of 12 amino acids. The germline V gene has CDR1 MDHEN and CDR2 SYDVKM. Trimming took off 2 bases at V and 6 bases at J, with 7 bases between the two ends. CDR3 DNA sequence: TGTGCCAGCAGTTTAGCGGGTGCTGAAGCTTTCTTT. Protein sequence: CASSLAGAEAFF.

This clone was found a few times. The J gene is TRBJ1-1, the V gene TRBV7-2; unclear D gene. Trimming shortened V by 2 bases and J by 6 bases, and 13 bases separated the two germline ends. CDR3 length: 14 amino acids. Germline-derived CDR1 and CDR2 are SGHTA and FQGNSA. CDR3 sequence reads: CASSLRVWNPEAFF. The CDR3 DNA reads TGTGCCAGCAGCTTACGGGTATGGAATCCTGAAGCTTTCTTT.

The CDR3, as DNA: TGCGCCAGCAGCAGCGGACTAGCGGGAGATGAGCAGTACTTC. It codes for CASSSGLAGDEQYF. This sequence joins TRBV5-1 and TRBJ2-7; 13 nucleotides agree with TRBD2. With 4 bases clipped from V and 7 bases from J, the junction kept 5 bases outside the gene matches. Germline V CDR1 and CDR2: SGHRS, YFSETQ. The CDR3 length is 14 residues.

The rearrangement links TRBV27 to TRBJ2-1; D perhaps matches TRBD1 (6 bases). The V gene lost 4 bases and the J gene lost 8 bases, with 9 bases spanning the gap. Germline-derived CDR1 and CDR2 are MNHEY and SMNVEV (reference sequence). There are 12 residues in the CDR3. This CDR3 is CASSSTGYEQFF. The CDR3, as DNA: TGTGCCAGCAGTTCTACAGGGTATGAGCAGTTCTTC.

This clone was detected only once. The V gene is TRBV18, the J gene TRBJ1-2; D is uncertain. The CDR3 runs to 14 residues. V was shortened by 0 bases and J by 9 bases, with 14 bases between the two germline ends. CDR1 and CDR2 from the germline V gene are KGHSH and LQKENI. The DNA of the CDR3 is TGTGCCAGCTCACCACCGAACAGCCAGTATAGCTACACCTTC. It translates to CASSPPNSQYSYTF.

The rearrangement links TRBV28 to TRBJ1-5, with D maybe TRBD1 (5 bases). The CDR3 length is 14 residues. Germline CDR1 reads MDHEN; CDR2 reads SYDVKM. The germline V and J ends were trimmed by 6 bases and 2 bases, with 11 bases remaining between them. CDR3 sequence: CASSQSGGNQPQHF. The CDR3, as DNA: TGTGCCAGCAGCCAATCGGGGGGCAATCAGCCCCAGCATTTT.

The chain combines TRBV11-3 with TRBJ2-2; 7 bases fit TRBD1. The J segment lost 0 bases and the V segment lost 4 bases, leaving 2 bases of the junction unmatched. There are 15 residues in the CDR3. Germline lookup yields CDR1 SGHNT and CDR2 YENEEA. The CDR3 bases are TGTGCCAGCAGCTCAGGACAGGCGAACACCGGGGAGCTGTTTTTT. Translation gives CASSSGQANTGELFF.

The gene calls are TRBV6-5 and TRBJ1-1; D uncertain. From germline, CDR1 is MNHEY and CDR2 SVGAGI. There are 14 residues in the CDR3. Between the trimmed V and J ends, which lost 6 bases and 1 base, there was a span of 12 bases. The DNA of the CDR3 is TGTGCCAGCAGAGTAGCATTCGCGAACACTGAAGCTTTCTTT. This sequence encodes CASRVAFANTEAFF.

V is TRBV6-5 and J is TRBJ2-1; 10 bases align to TRBD2. The ends lost 6 bases at V and 9 bases at J; junction bases unmatched: 11. Germline CDR1 MNHEY, CDR2 SVGAGI. The CDR3 length is 15 residues. CDR3 nucleotides: TGTGCCAGCAGACACGGCGGTAGCGGGAGGTCTGAGCAGTTCTTC. It specifies CASRHGGSGRSEQFF.

This clone was seen once. The junction departs from the called germline gene at one end, perhaps through a read error. This specimen includes other DNA sequences encoding the same CDR3. V gene TRBV7-9 combines with J gene TRBJ1-1; D unclear. In germline, CDR1 is SEHNR, CDR2 FQNEAQ (reference sequence). The length of the CDR3 is 13 residues. This CDR3 reads CASSLSVNTEAFF. The CDR3 DNA follows: TGTGCCAGTAGCTTATCTGTGAACACTGAAGCTTTCTTT.

V is TRBV11-2 and J is TRBJ2-7; no clear D gene. CDR1 and CDR2 (germline): SGHAT, FQNNGV. The CDR3 totals 14 residues. With 2 bases removed from V and 2 bases from J, the gap between germline ends came to 10 bases. The CDR3 region is CASSLPTVPYEQYV. The CDR3 DNA sequence: TGTGCCAGCAGCTTACCGACTGTACCCTACGAGCAGTACGTC.

The V gene is TRBV10-3, the J gene TRBJ2-3, with a tentative D call TRBD2 (5 bases). Germline CDR1 reads ENHRY; CDR2 reads SYGVKD. The CDR3 consists of 13 residues. V gave up 7 bases and J gave up 0 bases, with 8 bases separating them. CDR3: CAITAGSTDTQYF. The CDR3 nucleotides are TGTGCCATCACTGCGGGCAGCACAGATACGCAGTATTTT.